These T cell receptor beta chains were read from a single sample in a study of T-cell reconstitution after alpha-beta-depleted transplantation in children. TCRdb recomputed calls from the PCR reads with MiXCR, one row per CDR3 protein. This sample has tens of thousands of distinct CDR3 sequences, with about a sixth found just once. Specimen: PBMCs, mostly from graft donor cells, collected 360 days after TCRalphabeta/CD19-depleted stem cell transplant. These receptors originate from a male patient between 2 and 9 years old who had a stem cell transplant for acute lymphoblastic leukemia, so the T cells may come from the graft donor. Both conserved end residues are part of each CDR3. The order of the fields is D gene, V gene, clone size, J gene, CDR3 DNA, CDR3 protein. A D gene is named only where the DNA matches it firmly. The size entry is marked missing in some rows and otherwise reads once, few, many or a size class.

>.|TRBV6-6|few|TRBJ2-1
TGTGCCAGCAGTTCGACCGGTGTCAATGAGCAGTTCTTC
CASSSTGVNEQFF
>.|TRBV2|.|TRBJ2-1
TGTGCCAGCAAGGACAGCTACAATGAGCAGTTCTTC
CASKDSYNEQFF
>TRBD1|TRBV12-3/TRBV12-4|.|TRBJ2-2
TGTGCCAGCAGTAAAACAGGGGGCTCGAACACCGGGGAGCTGTTTTTT
CASSKTGGSNTGELFF
>.|TRBV7-9|.|TRBJ1-1
TGTGCCATCTCATGGGTATGGGACACTGAAGCTTTCTTT
CAISWVWDTEAFF
>TRBD2|TRBV12-3/TRBV12-4|.|TRBJ2-7
TGTGCCAGCAGTAGGACTAGCGGGAGATGGTACGAGCAGTACTTC
CASSRTSGRWYEQYF
>.|TRBV19|few|TRBJ2-2
TGTGCCAGTAGGCGGACTGGAGGGCTTACCGGGGAGCTGTTTTTT
CASRRTGGLTGELFF
>TRBD1|TRBV10-2|few|TRBJ2-1
TGCGCCAGCAGTGGACAGGGGCTGGGCAATGAGCAGTTCTTC
CASSGQGLGNEQFF
>TRBD1|TRBV6-4|.|TRBJ2-3
TGTGCCAGCAGTCCAGGACAGGGGGCCGGAGATACGCAGTATTTT
CASSPGQGAGDTQYF
>TRBD2|TRBV11-1|.|TRBJ2-1
TGTGCCAGCAGCTTTAGCACCTTACAGGGGCCTAGCGGGAAGGATGAGCAGTTCTTC
CASSFSTLQGPSGKDEQFF
>.|TRBV12-3/TRBV12-4|many|TRBJ1-2
TGTGCTACGACAGTCGGTTTGATTCGTGGCTACACCTTC
CATTVGLIRGYTF
>TRBD2|TRBV6-1|.|TRBJ2-4
TGTGCCAGCAGTAGGGGACTAGCGAACATTCAGTACTTC
CASSRGLANIQYF
>.|TRBV14|medium-sized|TRBJ2-3
TGTGCCAGCAGCCTTCTAGGGGCGGCAGATACGCAGTATTTT
CASSLLGAADTQYF
>.|TRBV29-1|few|TRBJ2-4
TGCAGCGTTGTTGGTCACCGAAGCATTCAGTACTTC
CSVVGHRSIQYF
>.|TRBV20-1|.|TRBJ2-7
TGCAGTGCAAGGGGACTGCTCTCCTACGAGCAGTACTTC
CSARGLLSYEQYF
>.|TRBV20-1|many|TRBJ2-7
TGCAGTGCTAGTCCCATAGAGCAGTACTTC
CSASPIEQYF